This entry lists 23 T cell receptor beta chains sequenced from one sample in a study of OX40 agonist ivuxolimab in advanced cancers. The protocol was immunoSEQ multiplex PCR, while the TCRdb copy is restricted to in-frame clones and leaves out a portion. The sample consists of tens of thousands of clones, 84% of them appearing once. The sample in question was CD4+ or CD8+ T cells sorted from blood, obtained in a trial of the OX40 agonist ivuxolimab. These receptors all come from an adult with an advanced solid tumor such as melanoma, head and neck, liver or kidney cancer.

This chain uses TRBV10-3 with TRBJ1-4, with 9 bases matching TRBD1. From germline, CDR1 is ENHRY and CDR2 SYGVKD. The J segment lost 0 bases and the V segment lost 2 bases, leaving 4 bases of the junction unmatched. The CDR3 is 17 residues long. This CDR3 reads CAISETGQGATNEKLFF. CDR3 coding DNA: TGTGCCATCAGTGAGACGGGACAGGGCGCAACTAATGAAAAACTGTTTTTT.

This clone turned up a few times. The chain recombines TRBV9 with TRBJ2-4, with D possibly matching TRBD2 (5 bases). V shed 0 bases and J shed 10 bases, with 14 bases lying between them. Germline lookup yields CDR1 SGDLS and CDR2 YYNGEE. This CDR3 has 14 residues. The CDR3 is CASSVGREGTIQYF. CDR3 DNA sequence: TGTGCCAGCAGCGTAGGCCGGGAAGGAACTATTCAGTACTTC.

This chain links TRBV13 with TRBJ1-2, with 7 bases identical to TRBD1. This CDR3 comprises 15 residues. Germline CDR1 is PRHDT and CDR2 is FYEKMQ (reference sequence). The V gene end was trimmed by 5 bases and the J gene end by 7 bases; junction bases not matched to a gene: 13. The CDR3 is CASSQLRGQAGGYTF. The CDR3 DNA follows: TGTGCCAGCAGCCAGCTGAGGGGGCAGGCCGGTGGCTACACCTTC. Full variable domain (outside the CDR3, taken from reference TRBV13 and TRBJ1-2): AAGVIQSPRHLIKEKRETATLKCYPIPRHDTVYWYQQGPGQDPQFLISFYEKMQSDKGSIPDRFSAQQFSDYHSELNMSSLELGDSALYFCASSQLRGQAGGYTFGSGTRLTVV.

This clone was counted a single time. The chain joins TRBV2 to TRBJ2-1; unclear D gene. Germline CDR1 is SNHLY and CDR2 is FYNNEI. The CDR3 runs 14 residues. V lost 5 bases and J 0 bases, leaving 8 bases between the germline ends. The CDR3 region has the DNA TGTGCCAGCAGTTCTCCTAGCTCCTACAATGAGCAGTTCTTC. Protein sequence: CASSSPSSYNEQFF.

J is TRBJ2-3 and V is TRBV2; tentatively, D is TRBD1 or TRBD2 (5 bases each). The V and J ends lost 9 bases and 10 bases respectively, with 17 bases between them. The CDR3 is made up of 12 amino acids. Germline CDR1 is SNHLY and CDR2 is FYNNEI. The CDR3 here is CASRDAGEAQYF. The CDR3 bases are TGTGCCAGTCGGGACGCCGGGGAAGCGCAGTATTTT.

The CDR3: CASSPRGANVLTF. Here the CDR3 DNA reads TGTGCCAGCAGCCCCCGCGGGGCCAACGTCCTGACTTTC. The V gene is TRBV28, the J gene TRBJ2-6; D gene unclear. V lost 6 bases and J lost 4, with 7 bases in between. Germline V gene sequence: CDR1 MDHEN, CDR2 SYDVKM. There are 13 residues in the CDR3.

The chain links TRBV25-1 to TRBJ1-3; weak D call: TRBD1 (5 bases). There are 15 residues in the CDR3. The V end lost 1 base, the J end lost 2 bases, and 9 bases lay between the germline ends. Germline loops: CDR1 MGHDK, CDR2 SYGVNS. The CDR3 coding sequence is TGTGCCAGCAGTGAATCGAGAGGGGCTGGAAACACCATATATTTT. Its translation is CASSESRGAGNTIYF.

On this clone itself: One junction end does not reproduce the germline sequence, and a read error may be involved. The chain couples TRBV6-5 to TRBJ1-1; TRBD1 agrees at 7 bases. The CDR3 sequence is 14 residues long. Germline V gives CDR1 MNHEY, CDR2 SVGAGI. Here the CDR3 reads CAGSFTYRGLEAFF. The DNA for the CDR3 is TGTGCCGGCAGTTTCACTTACAGGGGACTTGAAGCTTTCTTT.

The chain carries TRBV6-1 and TRBJ1-1; D is perhaps TRBD1 (5 bases). CDR3 length: 14 residues. Germline assignment: CDR1 MNHNS and CDR2 SASEGT. V lost 5 bases and J 8 bases, leaving 18 bases between the germline ends. CDR3 sequence (DNA): TGTGCCAGCAGTACTCCGGGGGATATAAGAGAAGCTTTCTTT. Its translation: CASSTPGDIREAFF.

This chain links TRBV20-1 with TRBJ2-7; weak D call: TRBD2 (6 bases). The CDR3 totals 10 residues. V was shortened by 5 bases and J by 6 bases, with 8 bases between the two germline ends. Looked up from germline, CDR1 is DFQATT and CDR2 is SNEGSKA (reference sequence). CDR3 sequence reads: CSAGGSEQYF. The CDR3 coding sequence is TGCAGTGCTGGGGGGTCCGAGCAGTACTTC.

CDR3 nucleotides: TGTGCCAGCAGTTGGGACGGCAACAATGAGCAGTTCTTC. As protein: CASSWDGNNEQFF. The gene calls are TRBV28 and TRBJ2-1; tentatively, D is TRBD1 or TRBD2 (5 bases each). Trimming took 4 bases from V and 5 from J, leaving 9 bases between them. Germline V lookup: CDR1 MDHEN, CDR2 SYDVKM. The CDR3 has 13 amino acids.

The J gene is TRBJ1-1, the V gene TRBV18, with D unclear. V lost 1 base to trimming and J lost 1 base, with 7 bases between them. Germline V gene lookup returns CDR1 KGHSH and CDR2 LQKENI. The CDR3 runs 14 residues. CDR3 protein: CASSPRRGNTEAFF. The CDR3 DNA is TGTGCCAGCTCACCACGGCGGGGGAACACTGAAGCTTTCTTT.

This clone was seen just once. DNA for the CDR3: TGCGCCAGCAGCTTGACAGGGCAGAATGAAAAACTGTTTTTT. Residues: CASSLTGQNEKLFF. The chain combines TRBV5-1 with TRBJ1-4, with TRBD1 as a possible D gene (6 bases). From germline, CDR1 is SGHRS and CDR2 YFSETQ. Trimming cost V 1 base and J 5 bases, with 9 bases left between them. The CDR3 has 14 amino acids.

The chain joins TRBV4-3 to TRBJ1-2; D possibly corresponds to TRBD1 (5 bases). CDR3 length: 15 amino acids. Germline V CDR1 and CDR2: LGHNA, YSLEER. With 5 bases removed from V and 0 bases from J, the gap between germline ends came to 13 bases. CDR3 nucleotides: TGCGCCAGCAGCAAGACTTTACAGGCTAACTATGGCTACACCTTC. It is translated as CASSKTLQANYGYTF.

This rearrangement joins TRBV9 to TRBJ2-1; D is perhaps TRBD1 (6 bases). The CDR3 contains 15 residues. V dropped 3 bases and J dropped 4 bases, with 14 bases sitting between them. Germline V lookup: CDR1 SGDLS, CDR2 YYNGEE. The CDR3 DNA is TGTGCCAGCAGCGCCCCGGGACATCTATACAATGAGCAGTTCTTC. This encodes CASSAPGHLYNEQFF.

The J gene is TRBJ1-1, the V gene TRBV7-6; D ambiguous. Germline V gives CDR1 SGHVS, CDR2 FNYEAQ. The CDR3 totals 13 residues. V lost 2 bases to trimming and J lost 8 bases, with 12 bases between them. The CDR3 coding sequence is TGTGCCAGCAGCTTAAGGTTAGGGAAAGAAGCTTTCTTT. This gives the protein CASSLRLGKEAFF.

The chain combines TRBV5-5 with TRBJ1-3; D gene unclear. V gave up 2 bases and J gave up 2 bases, with 8 bases separating them. Germline V gene data show CDR1 as SGHKS and CDR2 as YYEKEE (reference sequence). CDR3 length: 14 residues. CDR3 coding DNA: TGTGCCAGCAGCTTAACCGGGGCTGGAAACACCATATATTTT. Residues: CASSLTGAGNTIYF.

CDR3 bases: TGTGCCAGCAGCTCATCGCCGGGGACAGGGGAGAACATTCAGTACTTC. Protein product: CASSSSPGTGENIQYF. The rearrangement uses TRBV5-5 and TRBJ2-4, with 10 bases matching TRBD1. Losses at the gene ends were 3 bases for V and 7 bases for J; bases not matched to a gene: 10. From germline, CDR1 is SGHKS and CDR2 YYEKEE (reference sequence). This CDR3 comprises 16 residues.

The chain uses TRBV5-1 and TRBJ2-3; D call uncertain. There are 13 residues in the CDR3. Germline V gives CDR1 SGHRS, CDR2 YFSETQ. V was clipped by 4 bases and J by 2 bases, with 8 bases between them. DNA for the CDR3: TGCGCCAGCAGCAAGGATACCACAGATACGCAGTATTTT. The encoded protein is CASSKDTTDTQYF.

The chain recombines TRBV11-2 with TRBJ2-7; D is uncertain. V dropped 0 bases and J dropped 3 bases, with 9 bases sitting between them. CDR3 size: 14 residues. The germline gives CDR1 SGHAT, CDR2 FQNNGV. CDR3 bases: TGTGCCAGCAGCTTAGAGATCGGCATCTACGAGCAGTACGTC. Translating it yields CASSLEIGIYEQYV.

This clone showed up just once. This chain joins TRBV14 and TRBJ2-7; no definite D call. Germline assignment: CDR1 SGHDN and CDR2 FVKESK. The V end lost 3 bases, the J end lost 4 bases, and 4 bases lay between the germline ends. There are 11 residues in the CDR3. The CDR3 sequence: CASSHAYEQYF. The DNA of the CDR3 is TGTGCCAGCAGCCATGCGTACGAGCAGTACTTC.

The chain has TRBV29-1 and TRBJ2-3, with D perhaps TRBD1 (7 bases). Germline V gene data show CDR1 as SQVTM and CDR2 as ANQGSEA. CDR3 size: 14 residues. Trimming took off 7 bases at V and 3 bases at J, with 17 bases between the two ends. This CDR3 is CSASGGKGTDTQYF. CDR3 DNA: TGCAGCGCGTCAGGGGGGAAAGGGACAGATACGCAGTATTTT.

About this clone: Additional DNA sequences in this sample encode the identical CDR3. The rearrangement uses TRBV5-4 and TRBJ1-1; D call uncertain. The CDR3 spans 14 residues. Trimming left V 4 bases short and J 1 base short, with 11 bases between. Germline V gene data show CDR1 as SGHNT and CDR2 as YYREEE (reference sequence). The CDR3 sequence is CASSLGLQNTEAFF. The CDR3 DNA sequence: TGTGCCAGCAGCCTAGGACTGCAGAACACTGAAGCTTTCTTT.